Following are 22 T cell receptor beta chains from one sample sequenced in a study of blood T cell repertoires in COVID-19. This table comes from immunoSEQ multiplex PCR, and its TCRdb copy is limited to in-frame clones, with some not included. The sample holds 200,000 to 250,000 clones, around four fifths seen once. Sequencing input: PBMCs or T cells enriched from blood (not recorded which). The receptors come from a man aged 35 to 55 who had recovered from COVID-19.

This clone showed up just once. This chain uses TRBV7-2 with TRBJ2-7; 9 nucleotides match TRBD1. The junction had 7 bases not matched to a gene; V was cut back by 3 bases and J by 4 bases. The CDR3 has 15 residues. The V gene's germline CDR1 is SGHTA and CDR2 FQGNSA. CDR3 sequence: CASSFGTGKVYEQYF. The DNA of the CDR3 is TGTGCCAGCAGCTTCGGGACAGGGAAAGTGTACGAGCAGTACTTC.

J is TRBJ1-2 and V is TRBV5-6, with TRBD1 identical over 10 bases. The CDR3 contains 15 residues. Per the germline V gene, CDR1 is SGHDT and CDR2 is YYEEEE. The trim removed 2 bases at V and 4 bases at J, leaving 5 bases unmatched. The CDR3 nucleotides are TGTGCCAGCAGCTTTCGGACAGGGGGTACCTATGGCTACACCTTC. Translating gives CASSFRTGGTYGYTF.

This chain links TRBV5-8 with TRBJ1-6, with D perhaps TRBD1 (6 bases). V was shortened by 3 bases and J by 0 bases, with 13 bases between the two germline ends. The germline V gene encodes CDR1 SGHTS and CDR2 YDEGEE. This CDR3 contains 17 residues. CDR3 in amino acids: CASSSGTQSSYNSPLHF. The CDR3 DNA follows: TGTGCCAGCAGCTCCGGGACACAGAGCTCCTATAATTCACCCCTCCACTTT.

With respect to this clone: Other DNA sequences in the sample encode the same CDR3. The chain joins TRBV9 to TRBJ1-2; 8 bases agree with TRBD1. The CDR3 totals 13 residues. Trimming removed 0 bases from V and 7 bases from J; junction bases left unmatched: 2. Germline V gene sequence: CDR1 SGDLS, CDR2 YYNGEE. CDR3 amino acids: CASSVGQGSGYTF. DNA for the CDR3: TGTGCCAGCAGCGTAGGACAGGGGAGTGGCTACACCTTC.

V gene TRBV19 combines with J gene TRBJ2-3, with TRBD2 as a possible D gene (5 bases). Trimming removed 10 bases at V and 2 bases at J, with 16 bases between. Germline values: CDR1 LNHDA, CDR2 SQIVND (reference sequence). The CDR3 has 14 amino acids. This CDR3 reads CATTEGLPTDTQYF. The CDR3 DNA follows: TGTGCCACCACTGAGGGCCTTCCCACAGATACGCAGTATTTT.

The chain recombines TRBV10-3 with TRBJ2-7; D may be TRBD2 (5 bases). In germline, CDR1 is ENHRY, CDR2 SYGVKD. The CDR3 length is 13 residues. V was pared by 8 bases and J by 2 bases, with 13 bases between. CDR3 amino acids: CAIGGGQAYEQYF. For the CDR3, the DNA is TGTGCCATCGGAGGAGGTCAAGCCTACGAGCAGTACTTC.

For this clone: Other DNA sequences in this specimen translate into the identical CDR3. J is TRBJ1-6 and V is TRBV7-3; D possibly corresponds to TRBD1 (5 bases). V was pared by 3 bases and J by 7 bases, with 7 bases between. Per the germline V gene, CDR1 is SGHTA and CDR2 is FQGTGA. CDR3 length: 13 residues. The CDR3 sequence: CASSLGQNSPLHF. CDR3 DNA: TGTGCCAGCAGCTTGGGGCAGAATTCACCCCTCCACTTT.

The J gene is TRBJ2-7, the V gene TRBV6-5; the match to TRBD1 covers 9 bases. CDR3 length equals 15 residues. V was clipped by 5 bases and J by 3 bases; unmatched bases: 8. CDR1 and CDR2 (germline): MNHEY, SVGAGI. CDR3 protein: CASSRTGQGLYEQYF. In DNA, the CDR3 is TGTGCCAGCAGTCGAACGGGACAGGGCCTCTACGAGCAGTACTTC.

The CDR3 loop reads CASSRTGGRNQPQHF. The CDR3 nucleotides read TGTGCCAGCAGCAGGACAGGGGGCAGGAATCAGCCCCAGCATTTT. This sequence joins TRBV28 and TRBJ1-5; 11 positions match TRBD1. This CDR3 spans 15 amino acids. Trimming took 6 bases from V and 4 from J; bases not matched to a gene: 5. Germline V gives CDR1 MDHEN, CDR2 SYDVKM.

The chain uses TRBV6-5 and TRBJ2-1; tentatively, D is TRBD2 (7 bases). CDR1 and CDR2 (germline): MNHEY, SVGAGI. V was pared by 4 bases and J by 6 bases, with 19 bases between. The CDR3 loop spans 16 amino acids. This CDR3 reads CASSSPRGGSLNEQFF. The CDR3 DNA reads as TGTGCCAGCAGTTCTCCTAGGGGGGGTTCTCTCAATGAGCAGTTCTTC.

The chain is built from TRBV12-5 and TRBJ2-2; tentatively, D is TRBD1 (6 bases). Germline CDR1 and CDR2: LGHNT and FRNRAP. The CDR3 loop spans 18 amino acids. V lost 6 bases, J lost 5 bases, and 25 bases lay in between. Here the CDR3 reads CASGSKLGGQEFTGELFF. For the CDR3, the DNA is TGTGCTAGTGGATCCAAACTTGGGGGACAAGAATTTACCGGGGAGCTGTTTTTT.

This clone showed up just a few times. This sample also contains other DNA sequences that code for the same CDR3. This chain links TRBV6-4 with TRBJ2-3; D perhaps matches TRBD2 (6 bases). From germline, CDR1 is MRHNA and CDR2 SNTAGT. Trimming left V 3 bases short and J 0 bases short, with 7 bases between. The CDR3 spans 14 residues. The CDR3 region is CASSDGGSTDTQYF. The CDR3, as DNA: TGTGCCAGCAGTGATGGGGGGAGCACAGATACGCAGTATTTT.

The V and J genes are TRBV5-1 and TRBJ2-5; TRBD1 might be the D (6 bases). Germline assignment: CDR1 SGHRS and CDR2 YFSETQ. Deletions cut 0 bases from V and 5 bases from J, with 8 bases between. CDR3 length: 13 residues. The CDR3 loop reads CASSLAQGETQYF. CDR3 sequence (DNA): TGCGCCAGCAGCTTGGCGCAGGGGGAGACCCAGTACTTC.

For the CDR3, the DNA is TGTGCCATCAGCTACAGGGGGGTGAACACTGAAGCTTTCTTT. It specifies CAISYRGVNTEAFF. The chain is built from TRBV10-3 and TRBJ1-1; 8 bases agree with TRBD1. The germline V gene has CDR1 ENHRY and CDR2 SYGVKD. With V trimmed by 6 bases and J by 0 bases, 3 bases remained unmatched. CDR3 length equals 14 residues.

The CDR3 sequence is CASSESFRAGANVLTF. DNA of the CDR3: TGCGCCAGCAGTGAGTCGTTCCGGGCTGGGGCCAACGTCCTGACTTTC. This chain joins TRBV10-2 and TRBJ2-6; no definite D call. This CDR3 contains 16 residues. V lost 0 bases, J lost 2 bases, and 8 bases lay in between. The germline V gene encodes CDR1 WSHSY and CDR2 SAAADI.

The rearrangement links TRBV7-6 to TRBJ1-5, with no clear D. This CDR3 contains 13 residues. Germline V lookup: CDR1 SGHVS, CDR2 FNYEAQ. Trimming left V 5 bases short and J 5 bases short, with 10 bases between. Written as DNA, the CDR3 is TGTGCCAGCAGCCCCACGCGCGATCAGCCCCAGCATTTT. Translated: CASSPTRDQPQHF.

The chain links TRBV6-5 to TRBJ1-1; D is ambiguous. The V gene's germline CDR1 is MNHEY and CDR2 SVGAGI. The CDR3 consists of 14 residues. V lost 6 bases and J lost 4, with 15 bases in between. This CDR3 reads CASSARPGSTEAFF. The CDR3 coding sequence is TGTGCCAGCAGCGCACGCCCAGGTTCCACTGAAGCTTTCTTT.

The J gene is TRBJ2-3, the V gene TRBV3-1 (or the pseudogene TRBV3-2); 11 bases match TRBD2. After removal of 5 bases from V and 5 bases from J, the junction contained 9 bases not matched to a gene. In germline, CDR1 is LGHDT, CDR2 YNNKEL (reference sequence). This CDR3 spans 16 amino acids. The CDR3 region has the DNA TGTGCCAGCAGCTTCGTAGCGGGGGGGGCTGTAGATACGCAGTATTTT. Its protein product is CASSFVAGGAVDTQYF.

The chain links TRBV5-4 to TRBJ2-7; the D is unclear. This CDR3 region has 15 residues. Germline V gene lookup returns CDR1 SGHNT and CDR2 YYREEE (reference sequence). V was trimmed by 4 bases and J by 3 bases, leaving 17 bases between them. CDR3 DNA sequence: TGTGCCAGCAGCCCCGCACCACACCCCAACTACGAGCAGTACTTC. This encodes CASSPAPHPNYEQYF.

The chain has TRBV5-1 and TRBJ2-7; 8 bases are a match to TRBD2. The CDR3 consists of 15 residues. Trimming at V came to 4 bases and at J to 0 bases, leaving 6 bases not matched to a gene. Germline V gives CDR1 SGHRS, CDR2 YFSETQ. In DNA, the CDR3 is TGCGCCAGCAGCCCAACTAGCGGCAGCTCCTACGAGCAGTACTTC. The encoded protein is CASSPTSGSSYEQYF.

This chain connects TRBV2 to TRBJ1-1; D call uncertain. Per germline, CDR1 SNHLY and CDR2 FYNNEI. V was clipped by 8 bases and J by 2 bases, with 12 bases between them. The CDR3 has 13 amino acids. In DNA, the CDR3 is TGTGCCAGCCTGTGGACTTCCAACACTGAAGCTTTCTTT. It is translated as CASLWTSNTEAFF.

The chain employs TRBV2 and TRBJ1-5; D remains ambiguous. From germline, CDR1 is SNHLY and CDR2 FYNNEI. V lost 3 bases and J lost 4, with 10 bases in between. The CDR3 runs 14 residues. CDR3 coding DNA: TGTGCCAGCAGTGACTTCGGTATTAATCAGCCCCAGCATTTT. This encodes CASSDFGINQPQHF.